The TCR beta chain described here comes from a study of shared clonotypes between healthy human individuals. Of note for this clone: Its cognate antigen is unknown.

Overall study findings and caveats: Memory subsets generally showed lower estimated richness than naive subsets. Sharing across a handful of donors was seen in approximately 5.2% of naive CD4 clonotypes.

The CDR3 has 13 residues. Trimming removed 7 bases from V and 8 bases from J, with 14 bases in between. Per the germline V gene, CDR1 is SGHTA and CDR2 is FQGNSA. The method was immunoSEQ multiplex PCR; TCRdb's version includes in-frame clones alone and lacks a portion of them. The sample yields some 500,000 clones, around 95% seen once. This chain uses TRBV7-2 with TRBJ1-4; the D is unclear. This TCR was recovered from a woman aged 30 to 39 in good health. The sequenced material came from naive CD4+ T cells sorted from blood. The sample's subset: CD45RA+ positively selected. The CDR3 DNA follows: TGTGCCAGCACCCGAACCATCGCCGAAAAACTGTTTTTT. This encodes CASTRTIAEKLFF.